A selection of T cell receptor beta chains follows, all from one sample in a study of T cells in Graves' hyperthyroidism and ophthalmopathy. TCRdb re-derived calls from the multiplex PCR reads in MiXCR, one entry per CDR3 protein. The table includes 600,000 or so distinct CDR3 sequences, 13% to 15% detected once. Sequencing input: blood. The origin of the receptors is a woman between 18 and 29 years old with Graves' ophthalmopathy. Each CDR3 is given with its conserved first and last residue. The D gene is left open where the match is weak. Size is stated for part of the rows, as once, few or many counts, or as a class when the clone is expanded.

abundance,d_gene,v_gene,j_gene,CDR3nt,CDR3aa
few,NA,TRBV7-9,TRBJ2-5,TGTGCCAGCAGCTTAGCAGGACACATAAAAGGGACCCAGTACTTC,CASSLAGHIKGTQYF
many,TRBD1,TRBV14,TRBJ2-2,TGTGCCAGCAGCCGCCTCCGGGACAGAAACACCGGGGAGCTGTTTTTT,CASSRLRDRNTGELFF
many,NA,TRBV28,TRBJ1-5,TGTGCCAGCAGGCCACAGGTGACCAATCAGCCCCAGCATTTT,CASRPQVTNQPQHF
few,TRBD2,TRBV7-6,TRBJ2-1,TGTGCCAGCAGCTTAGGGTTAGCGGGAGGGACTCCAAAGGAGCAGTTCTTC,CASSLGLAGGTPKEQFF
many,TRBD2,TRBV29-1,TRBJ2-2,TGCAGCGCCCGGACTAGCTGGGACACCGGGGAGCTGTTTTTT,CSARTSWDTGELFF
many,TRBD2,TRBV9,TRBJ2-5,TGTGCCAGCAGCGTAGCTCCCCAGCGGGGCGAGACCCAGTACTTC,CASSVAPQRGETQYF
NA,TRBD2,TRBV20-1,TRBJ2-7,TGCAGTGCTAGAGATTCCCTGGGACTAGCGGGGACCCACTACGAGCAGTACTTC,CSARDSLGLAGTHYEQYF
few,TRBD2,TRBV4-1,TRBJ2-7,TGCGCCAGCAGCCAAGAAGACGGACTAGCGCAGACCTACGAGCAGTACTTC,CASSQEDGLAQTYEQYF
NA,NA,TRBV13,TRBJ1-4,TGTGCCAGCAGCCCGGCCCGGAGGAATGAAAAACTGTTTTTT,CASSPARRNEKLFF
many,NA,TRBV7-2,TRBJ2-5,TGTGCCAGCAGACAAGGGGCCGGTGGGACCCAGTACTTC,CASRQGAGGTQYF
many,NA,TRBV14,TRBJ2-1,TGTGCCAGCAGCCAAGTGAACTGGACATACAATGAGCAGTTCTTC,CASSQVNWTYNEQFF
few,TRBD2,TRBV12-3/TRBV12-4,TRBJ2-3,TGTGCCAGCAGTTTAGCGTATGGACTAGCGGACACAGATACGCAGTATTTT,CASSLAYGLADTDTQYF
few,NA,TRBV5-4,TRBJ1-4,TGTGCCAGCAGCTTGATCCCGGGCCGCCTCGGGGAAAAACTGTTTTTT,CASSLIPGRLGEKLFF
many,TRBD1,TRBV5-4,TRBJ1-1,TGTGCCAGCAGCGCCGGACAGGCGAACACTGAAGCTTTCTTT,CASSAGQANTEAFF
many,TRBD2,TRBV11-2,TRBJ2-1,TGTGCCAGCAGCTCACTAGCGGGAGGGTTCAATGAGCAGTTCTTC,CASSSLAGGFNEQFF
few,NA,TRBV12-3/TRBV12-4,TRBJ1-2,TGTGCCAGCAGATCTGAACACCGGGACATTCTCCATGGCTACACCTTC,CASRSEHRDILHGYTF
few,NA,TRBV5-1,TRBJ1-1,TGCGCCAGCAGCCTCTATACGCCGAACACTGAAGCTTTCTTT,CASSLYTPNTEAFF
few,NA,TRBV6-1,TRBJ2-7,TGTGCCAGACTCCTAGCGCCCGACCGTCTTGAACTCTACGAGCAGTACTTC,CARLLAPDRLELYEQYF
NA,TRBD1,TRBV27,TRBJ1-2,TGTGCCAGCGGGACAGGGGCCGGCTATGGCTACACCTTC,CASGTGAGYGYTF
few,NA,TRBV7-9,TRBJ2-1,TGTGCCAGCAACTCCGATGGGTACAATGAGCAGTTCTTC,CASNSDGYNEQFF
many,NA,TRBV12-3/TRBV12-4,TRBJ2-5,TGTGCCAGCACCGAGACAGTCTGGGAGACCCAGTACTTC,CASTETVWETQYF
many,NA,TRBV12-3/TRBV12-4,TRBJ1-2,TGTGCCAGCAGTTCCGGGACGTACTATGGCTACACCTTC,CASSSGTYYGYTF
NA,NA,TRBV27,TRBJ1-1,TGTGCCAGCAGTTCTTCCTGGGGGGAGTTGAACACTGAAGCTTTCTTT,CASSSSWGELNTEAFF
NA,NA,TRBV6-1,TRBJ1-2,TGTGCCAGCAGCCGATCTCAGCTCACCCCGTATGGCTACACCTTC,CASSRSQLTPYGYTF
many,TRBD1,TRBV2,TRBJ2-7,TGTGCCCTGAATGTTTTAGGGACAGGGCTTAAATCCTACGAGCAGTACTTC,CALNVLGTGLKSYEQYF
NA,TRBD1,TRBV30,TRBJ1-2,TGTGCCTGGAGTGCGACAGGGTGGGGCTACACCTTC,CAWSATGWGYTF
many,TRBD1,TRBV28,TRBJ1-4,TGTGCCAGCAGTGCCGGGACAGGGGGCCGAACTAATGAAAAACTGTTTTTT,CASSAGTGGRTNEKLFF
few,TRBD1,TRBV7-3,TRBJ2-6,TGTGCCAGCAGACGACCGGGACAGGGAATCTCTGGGGCCAACGTCCTGACTTTC,CASRRPGQGISGANVLTF
NA,NA,TRBV19,TRBJ2-5,TGTGCCAGTAGTATAAACCAAGAGACCCAGTACTTC,CASSINQETQYF
many,NA,TRBV20-1,TRBJ1-1,TGCAGTGCTAGCCAGGGAAGCACTGAAGCTTTCTTT,CSASQGSTEAFF
NA,NA,TRBV20-1,TRBJ2-3,TGCAGTGCTAGTACGGGACCTGGAGATACGCAGTATTTT,CSASTGPGDTQYF
many,TRBD1,TRBV29-1,TRBJ1-1,TGCAGCGTCCTAGCAGGGGGCGGTTTGAACACTGAAGCTTTCTTT,CSVLAGGGLNTEAFF
many,NA,TRBV28,TRBJ2-5,TGTGCCAGCAGCCCCGGGACCTTCGATGGGTCCCAGTACTTC,CASSPGTFDGSQYF
NA,NA,TRBV18,TRBJ1-5,TGTGCCAGCTCACCAAGTCAGAATCAGCCCCAGCATTTT,CASSPSQNQPQHF
NA,TRBD2,TRBV20-1,TRBJ2-7,TGCAGTGCTAGTGGGTACGGCGGGAGTTCTGACGAGCAGTACTTC,CSASGYGGSSDEQYF
few,TRBD1,TRBV19,TRBJ1-4,TGTGCCAGTACCAGGGACAGAAATGAAAAACTGTTTTTT,CASTRDRNEKLFF
NA,TRBD1,TRBV19,TRBJ1-5,TGTGCCAGTAGTTTGGGGACAGGGGAAAATCAGCCCCAGCATTTT,CASSLGTGENQPQHF
many,TRBD1,TRBV7-3,TRBJ1-1,TGTGCCAGCAGCTCGGACCCGACAGGGGGAGGTCGAGCTTTCTTT,CASSSDPTGGGRAFF
many,NA,TRBV2,TRBJ1-6,TGTGCCAGCAGCGAACAGGGATCCCATAATTCACCCCTCCACTTT,CASSEQGSHNSPLHF
many,NA,TRBV7-8,TRBJ2-1,TGTGCCAGCAGCTTACAACGCGAAATCGATGAGCAGTTCTTC,CASSLQREIDEQFF
many,NA,TRBV5-1,TRBJ2-7,TGCGCCAGCAGCCCCCAAGAGTTGGCCTACGAGCAGTACTTC,CASSPQELAYEQYF
many,NA,TRBV28,TRBJ1-2,TGTGCCAGCTGTCAGGGGTGGACCCGAGGCTATGGCTACACCTTC,CASCQGWTRGYGYTF
NA,TRBD1,TRBV29-1,TRBJ2-7,TGCAGCGTTGAAGTTAGGGACAGGGGGCTCTACGAGCAGTACTTC,CSVEVRDRGLYEQYF
many,TRBD2,TRBV20-1,TRBJ2-5,TGCAGTGCTAGAGAGCGGGGGGTGGGCCAAGAGACCCAGTACTTC,CSARERGVGQETQYF
once,NA,TRBV4-1,TRBJ1-6,TGCGCCAGCAGCCCCAAATGGGGGTCGGGTTCACCCCTCCACTTT,CASSPKWGSGSPLHF
NA,TRBD1,TRBV6-2/TRBV6-3,TRBJ1-2,TGTGCCAGCAGTTACACCACAGGGGAAGACTATGGCTACACCTTC,CASSYTTGEDYGYTF
NA,NA,TRBV19,TRBJ2-1,TGTGCCAGTAGTACCCGGCAGGGCAGAAGCTCCTACAATGAGCAGTTCTTC,CASSTRQGRSSYNEQFF
NA,NA,TRBV2,TRBJ2-7,TGTGCCAGCAGTGAATGGGTGGGAGAGGGCTACGAGCAGTACTTC,CASSEWVGEGYEQYF
NA,TRBD2,TRBV6-6,TRBJ2-1,TGTGCCAGCAGTTACTCAAGCGGGAGGAGAAATGAGCAGTTCTTC,CASSYSSGRRNEQFF
many,NA,TRBV20-1,TRBJ1-5,TGCAGTGCTAGAGATCCCGGGGGAGGCCAGCCCCAGCATTTT,CSARDPGGGQPQHF
NA,NA,TRBV7-2,TRBJ1-5,TGTGCCAGCAGCCCCTCGGCGGGGGGGGGGTACAATCAGCCCCAGCATTTT,CASSPSAGGGYNQPQHF
many,NA,TRBV3-1,TRBJ2-7,TGTGCCAGCAGCCAAGATCATGCGGGATCGTACGAGCAGTACTTC,CASSQDHAGSYEQYF
many,NA,TRBV7-9,TRBJ2-1,TGTGCCAGCAGCAAAGAGGCAGGGGATGAGCAGTTCTTC,CASSKEAGDEQFF
few,NA,TRBV20-1,TRBJ1-2,TGCAGTGCTAATGAGGGGGGCGGACTCGATAGCTACACCTTC,CSANEGGGLDSYTF
many,NA,TRBV3-1,TRBJ2-3,TGTGCCAGCAGTCCACAGCATATAGCCCCAGATACGCAGTATTTT,CASSPQHIAPDTQYF